A selection of T cell receptor beta chains follows, all from one sample in a study of blood T cell repertoires in COVID-19. Method: immunoSEQ multiplex PCR; TCRdb's copy keeps in-frame clones and lacks some. The sample shows around 210,000 clones, 80% to 90% of them seen only once. The sample comprised PBMCs or T cells enriched from blood (not recorded which). These receptors were obtained from a woman aged 18 to 35 who had recovered from COVID-19. Both conserved end residues are part of each CDR3. The D gene is left open where the match is weak. A clone size is listed for some rows: how often the clone was seen (once, few, many), or a class if it is expanded.

D gene: .; V gene: TRBV30; clone size: .; J gene: TRBJ1-1; CDR3 protein: CAWRREYTEAFF; CDR3 DNA: TGTGCCTGGAGGAGGGAGTACACTGAAGCTTTCTTT
D gene: .; V gene: TRBV6-2/TRBV6-3; clone size: .; J gene: TRBJ1-1; CDR3 protein: CASSYSVAEAFF; CDR3 DNA: TGTGCCAGCAGTTATAGTGTAGCTGAAGCTTTCTTT
D gene: .; V gene: TRBV25-1; clone size: .; J gene: TRBJ2-7; CDR3 protein: CASSESPFYEQYF; CDR3 DNA: TGTGCCAGCAGTGAATCTCCCTTCTACGAGCAGTACTTC
D gene: .; V gene: TRBV2; clone size: .; J gene: TRBJ2-3; CDR3 protein: CASSEDSDTQYF; CDR3 DNA: TGTGCCAGCAGTGAAGACTCAGATACGCAGTATTTT
D gene: .; V gene: TRBV19; clone size: few; J gene: TRBJ1-1; CDR3 protein: CASRKKQGTEAFF; CDR3 DNA: TGTGCCAGTAGAAAAAAACAGGGAACTGAAGCTTTCTTT
D gene: .; V gene: TRBV5-6; clone size: few; J gene: TRBJ2-2; CDR3 protein: CASSLLGGVTGELFF; CDR3 DNA: TGTGCCAGCAGCTTGTTAGGCGGGGTCACCGGGGAGCTGTTTTTT
D gene: .; V gene: TRBV24-1; clone size: .; J gene: TRBJ2-5; CDR3 protein: CATSDFKETQYF; CDR3 DNA: TGTGCCACCAGTGATTTTAAAGAGACCCAGTACTTC
D gene: .; V gene: TRBV7-9; clone size: .; J gene: TRBJ2-1; CDR3 protein: CASSFVGGNNEQFF; CDR3 DNA: TGTGCCAGCAGCTTTGTTGGAGGAAACAATGAGCAGTTCTTC
D gene: .; V gene: TRBV4-1; clone size: .; J gene: TRBJ1-1; CDR3 protein: CASSHALANTEAFF; CDR3 DNA: TGCGCCAGCAGCCACGCACTAGCGAACACTGAAGCTTTCTTT
D gene: .; V gene: TRBV2; clone size: .; J gene: TRBJ2-2; CDR3 protein: CASKTANTGELFF; CDR3 DNA: TGTGCCAGCAAAACAGCGAACACCGGGGAGCTGTTTTTT
D gene: .; V gene: TRBV28; clone size: few; J gene: TRBJ1-1; CDR3 protein: CASNRGGLNTEAFF; CDR3 DNA: TGTGCCAGCAATAGGGGGGGTCTGAACACTGAAGCTTTCTTT
D gene: TRBD1; V gene: TRBV19; clone size: .; J gene: TRBJ2-5; CDR3 protein: CASSIGAGGNGGETQYF; CDR3 DNA: TGTGCCAGTAGTATAGGGGCAGGGGGCAATGGGGGAGAGACCCAGTACTTC
D gene: .; V gene: TRBV15; clone size: .; J gene: TRBJ2-1; CDR3 protein: CATSRAGGGDEQFF; CDR3 DNA: TGTGCCACCAGCAGAGCTGGGGGAGGCGATGAGCAGTTCTTC
D gene: .; V gene: TRBV6-5; clone size: .; J gene: TRBJ1-5; CDR3 protein: CASSQVPSGGRPQHF; CDR3 DNA: TGTGCCAGCAGCCAAGTCCCGAGCGGCGGAAGGCCCCAGCATTTT
D gene: .; V gene: TRBV3-1/TRBV3-2; clone size: .; J gene: TRBJ1-2; CDR3 protein: CASSPHGAFGYTF; CDR3 DNA: TGTGCCAGCAGTCCCCATGGAGCCTTTGGCTACACCTTC
D gene: .; V gene: TRBV27; clone size: .; J gene: TRBJ1-3; CDR3 protein: CASSYENSGNTIYF; CDR3 DNA: TGTGCCAGCAGTTATGAGAACTCTGGAAACACCATATATTTT
D gene: .; V gene: TRBV28; clone size: .; J gene: TRBJ1-4; CDR3 protein: CASSFGQFNEKLFF; CDR3 DNA: TGTGCCAGCAGTTTTGGGCAGTTTAATGAAAAACTGTTTTTT
D gene: TRBD1; V gene: TRBV2; clone size: .; J gene: TRBJ2-4; CDR3 protein: CASRALSTGPSRDIQYF; CDR3 DNA: TGTGCCAGCAGGGCCCTCTCGACAGGGCCTTCAAGGGATATTCAGTACTTC
D gene: TRBD1; V gene: TRBV28; clone size: .; J gene: TRBJ1-1; CDR3 protein: CASSMTGVNTEAFF; CDR3 DNA: TGTGCCAGCAGTATGACAGGGGTTAACACTGAAGCTTTCTTT
D gene: .; V gene: TRBV7-9; clone size: .; J gene: TRBJ1-5; CDR3 protein: CASSLEGGGQPQHF; CDR3 DNA: TGTGCCAGCAGCTTAGAAGGGGGTGGTCAGCCCCAGCATTTT
D gene: .; V gene: TRBV12-3/TRBV12-4; clone size: .; J gene: TRBJ1-2; CDR3 protein: CASSLPGFGGYTF; CDR3 DNA: TGTGCCAGCAGTTTGCCAGGCTTCGGCGGCTACACCTTC
D gene: .; V gene: TRBV10-3; clone size: .; J gene: TRBJ1-5; CDR3 protein: CAISGTGEGQPQHF; CDR3 DNA: TGTGCCATCTCCGGGACGGGGGAAGGTCAGCCCCAGCATTTT
D gene: TRBD1; V gene: TRBV11-2; clone size: .; J gene: TRBJ1-4; CDR3 protein: CASSPGTAYVSTNEKLFF; CDR3 DNA: TGTGCCAGCAGCCCTGGGACAGCCTACGTTTCAACTAATGAAAAACTGTTTTTT
D gene: .; V gene: TRBV19; clone size: .; J gene: TRBJ2-1; CDR3 protein: CASSRDWTYNEQFF; CDR3 DNA: TGTGCCAGTAGCCGGGACTGGACCTACAATGAGCAGTTCTTC
D gene: .; V gene: TRBV24-1; clone size: .; J gene: TRBJ2-5; CDR3 protein: CATSDNRDTLGETQYF; CDR3 DNA: TGTGCCACCAGTGACAACAGGGATACCCTTGGGGAGACCCAGTACTTC
D gene: .; V gene: TRBV13; clone size: .; J gene: TRBJ1-1; CDR3 protein: CASSSNMEANTEAFF; CDR3 DNA: TGTGCCAGCAGCTCAAACATGGAGGCGAACACTGAAGCTTTCTTT
D gene: TRBD1; V gene: TRBV7-6; clone size: .; J gene: TRBJ2-7; CDR3 protein: CASSEDRGFEQYF; CDR3 DNA: TGTGCCAGCAGCGAGGACAGGGGCTTCGAGCAGTACTTC
D gene: .; V gene: TRBV30; clone size: .; J gene: TRBJ2-7; CDR3 protein: CAWSVLDRSSYEQYF; CDR3 DNA: TGTGCCTGGAGTGTACTTGACAGGAGTAGTTACGAGCAGTACTTC
D gene: .; V gene: TRBV7-9; clone size: .; J gene: TRBJ2-5; CDR3 protein: CAGAGKTETQYF; CDR3 DNA: TGTGCCGGGGCAGGGAAGACGGAGACCCAGTACTTC
D gene: .; V gene: TRBV5-4; clone size: .; J gene: TRBJ1-2; CDR3 protein: CASSLSRDYGYTF; CDR3 DNA: TGTGCCAGCAGCTTGTCACGGGACTATGGCTACACCTTC
D gene: .; V gene: TRBV28; clone size: .; J gene: TRBJ1-3; CDR3 protein: CASRTTVPGNTIYF; CDR3 DNA: TGTGCCAGCAGGACAACAGTCCCTGGAAACACCATATATTTT
D gene: .; V gene: TRBV7-9; clone size: .; J gene: TRBJ2-1; CDR3 protein: CASSFPGDEQFF; CDR3 DNA: TGTGCCAGCAGCTTTCCCGGGGATGAGCAGTTCTTC
D gene: TRBD1; V gene: TRBV24-1; clone size: .; J gene: TRBJ2-1; CDR3 protein: CATSESGTAYNEQFF; CDR3 DNA: TGTGCCACCAGTGAATCCGGGACAGCTTACAATGAGCAGTTCTTC
D gene: TRBD1; V gene: TRBV5-1; clone size: .; J gene: TRBJ1-2; CDR3 protein: CASSRDRDYDYTF; CDR3 DNA: TGCGCCAGCAGCCGAGACAGGGATTATGACTACACCTTC
D gene: .; V gene: TRBV4-1; clone size: .; J gene: TRBJ2-3; CDR3 protein: CASSPGILEHTQYF; CDR3 DNA: TGCGCCAGCAGCCCGGGGATCCTTGAACATACGCAGTATTTT
D gene: TRBD2; V gene: TRBV18; clone size: .; J gene: TRBJ2-2; CDR3 protein: CASSPKTSATGELFF; CDR3 DNA: TGTGCCAGCTCACCCAAGACTAGCGCGACCGGGGAGCTGTTTTTT
D gene: TRBD2; V gene: TRBV4-1; clone size: .; J gene: TRBJ2-7; CDR3 protein: CASSGTSGTSYEQYF; CDR3 DNA: TGCGCCAGCAGTGGGACTAGCGGGACTTCCTACGAGCAGTACTTC
D gene: TRBD1; V gene: TRBV11-2; clone size: .; J gene: TRBJ1-4; CDR3 protein: CASSPDRGREKLFF; CDR3 DNA: TGTGCCAGCAGCCCGGACAGGGGGCGTGAAAAACTGTTTTTT
D gene: .; V gene: TRBV4-2; clone size: .; J gene: TRBJ1-6; CDR3 protein: CASSPGQNSPLHF; CDR3 DNA: TGTGCCAGCAGCCCCGGACAGAATTCACCCCTCCACTTT
D gene: .; V gene: TRBV6-6; clone size: .; J gene: TRBJ2-7; CDR3 protein: CASREGGPAYEQYF; CDR3 DNA: TGTGCCTCCAGGGAGGGGGGGCCTGCCTACGAGCAGTACTTC
D gene: TRBD1; V gene: TRBV28; clone size: .; J gene: TRBJ1-2; CDR3 protein: CASTEPGGGYGYTF; CDR3 DNA: TGTGCCAGCACCGAGCCAGGGGGCGGCTATGGCTACACCTTC
D gene: TRBD1; V gene: TRBV27; clone size: .; J gene: TRBJ2-1; CDR3 protein: CASSFTGGVGNEQFF; CDR3 DNA: TGTGCCAGCAGTTTCACAGGGGGCGTTGGGAATGAGCAGTTCTTC
D gene: .; V gene: TRBV7-9; clone size: .; J gene: TRBJ2-2; CDR3 protein: CASSFPAGELFF; CDR3 DNA: TGTGCCAGCAGCTTCCCTGCGGGGGAGCTGTTTTTT
D gene: .; V gene: TRBV4-1; clone size: .; J gene: TRBJ1-4; CDR3 protein: CASSQGSYGARKLFF; CDR3 DNA: TGCGCCAGCAGCCAAGGGTCATACGGTGCTAGAAAACTGTTTTTT
D gene: TRBD2; V gene: TRBV6-2/TRBV6-3; clone size: .; J gene: TRBJ2-7; CDR3 protein: CASSTELAGAYEQYF; CDR3 DNA: TGTGCCAGCAGTACCGAACTAGCGGGGGCCTACGAGCAGTACTTC
D gene: TRBD2; V gene: TRBV29-1; clone size: .; J gene: TRBJ2-7; CDR3 protein: CSVRTSSYEQYF; CDR3 DNA: TGCAGCGTCCGGACTAGCTCCTACGAGCAGTACTTC
D gene: TRBD2; V gene: TRBV9; clone size: .; J gene: TRBJ2-2; CDR3 protein: CASSPPSGVNTGELFF; CDR3 DNA: TGTGCCAGCAGCCCCCCTAGCGGGGTGAACACCGGGGAGCTGTTTTTT
D gene: .; V gene: TRBV30; clone size: .; J gene: TRBJ1-2; CDR3 protein: CAWSLRGDHTF; CDR3 DNA: TGTGCCTGGAGTCTCCGAGGAGACCACACCTTC
D gene: .; V gene: TRBV2; clone size: .; J gene: TRBJ2-2; CDR3 protein: CASSDSTGKSGELFF; CDR3 DNA: TGTGCCAGCAGTGATTCGACCGGGAAAAGCGGGGAGCTGTTTTTT
D gene: .; V gene: TRBV13; clone size: .; J gene: TRBJ2-2; CDR3 protein: CASSLRAMLNTGELFF; CDR3 DNA: TGTGCCAGCAGCTTGCGGGCAATGCTTAACACCGGGGAGCTGTTTTTT
D gene: .; V gene: TRBV19; clone size: .; J gene: TRBJ2-3; CDR3 protein: CASSLGGGAITQYF; CDR3 DNA: TGTGCCAGTAGTTTAGGAGGGGGGGCCATTACGCAGTATTTT
D gene: .; V gene: TRBV9; clone size: .; J gene: TRBJ2-2; CDR3 protein: CASSPRQVTGELFF; CDR3 DNA: TGTGCCAGCAGCCCTCGGCAGGTCACCGGGGAGCTGTTTTTT
D gene: TRBD1; V gene: TRBV19; clone size: .; J gene: TRBJ2-7; CDR3 protein: CASSMAQGDYEQYF; CDR3 DNA: TGTGCCAGTAGTATGGCTCAGGGGGACTACGAGCAGTACTTC
D gene: .; V gene: TRBV10-3; clone size: .; J gene: TRBJ1-2; CDR3 protein: CAISEYTGPNYGYTF; CDR3 DNA: TGTGCCATCAGTGAATATACAGGCCCTAACTATGGCTACACCTTC
D gene: .; V gene: TRBV19; clone size: .; J gene: TRBJ1-5; CDR3 protein: CASSWRYGGIGNQPQHF; CDR3 DNA: TGTGCCAGTAGTTGGAGGTACGGGGGAATCGGCAATCAGCCCCAGCATTTT
D gene: .; V gene: TRBV13; clone size: .; J gene: TRBJ2-4; CDR3 protein: CASSSRGRPGVQYF; CDR3 DNA: TGTGCCAGCAGCTCCAGGGGCAGACCTGGGGTTCAGTACTTC
D gene: .; V gene: TRBV20-1; clone size: few; J gene: TRBJ1-4; CDR3 protein: CSASWPDSTTNEKLFF; CDR3 DNA: TGCAGTGCTAGTTGGCCAGATAGCACAACTAATGAAAAACTGTTTTTT
D gene: .; V gene: TRBV3-1/TRBV3-2; clone size: once; J gene: TRBJ2-1; CDR3 protein: CASSPSVSSYNEQFF; CDR3 DNA: TGTGCCAGCAGCCCGAGCGTGAGCTCCTACAATGAGCAGTTCTTC
D gene: TRBD1; V gene: TRBV6-5; clone size: .; J gene: TRBJ1-5; CDR3 protein: CASSPLTGSNQPQHF; CDR3 DNA: TGTGCCAGCAGTCCCCTGACAGGGTCCAATCAGCCCCAGCATTTT
D gene: .; V gene: TRBV28; clone size: .; J gene: TRBJ1-6; CDR3 protein: CASRAGQYYNSPLHF; CDR3 DNA: TGTGCCAGCAGGGCAGGGCAGTACTATAATTCACCCCTCCACTTT